This T cell receptor (beta chain) was captured in a study of T cells after yellow fever vaccination. TCRdb re-called the 5' RACE reads through MiXCR, storing one row per CDR3 protein. This repertoire shows just over 250,000 distinct CDR3 sequences, roughly 5% found once; its top ten account for about 3.5%. Germline lookup yields CDR1 SGHTA and CDR2 FQGNSA. The CDR3 runs to 17 residues. Trimming left V 5 bases short and J 3 bases short, with 20 bases between. About this clonotype: No antigen is known for it.

General observations from the study: Compared with primary, the secondary response was weaker and peaked at day 5, not 15.

The receptor's source is a man younger than 35 who received the YFV17D yellow fever vaccine. The V call is TRBV7-2, the J call TRBJ2-1; D is possibly TRBD2 (7 bases). Here the sequenced sample was CD4+ T cells sorted from PBMCs, taken on the day of the yellow fever booster vaccination. For the CDR3, the DNA is TGTGCCAGCAGCCCAAGTGGGGGGGCCGGGGGCTACAATGAGCAGTTCTTC. Amino acid sequence: CASSPSGGAGGYNEQFF.